This T cell receptor beta chain came from a study of cytomegalovirus exposure and HLA in healthy donors. The overall study: Out of about 410 genotyped donors, about 80% belonged to the Caucasian-associated ancestry cluster. Overall study results and limits: A further, later analysis showed that HLA-associated TCR beta chains (compared with equally common others) were more clonally expanded. Across donors, presence/absence analyses took sequencing depth to be roughly uniform. The classifier reportedly diagnosed cytomegalovirus status with high sensitivity and specificity.

Vbeta (60) and Jbeta (13) primers were used in the PCR. Generated by immunoSEQ multiplex PCR, the TCRdb table keeps only in-frame clones and is missing some. Found here are some 170,000 clones, approximately 72% of them singletons; the top ten hold 2% to 2.5%. This clone was seen a single time. What it recognizes is unknown. CDR3 length: 13 amino acids. Germline CDR1 is SEHNR and CDR2 is FQNEAQ (reference sequence). Trimming took off 1 base at V and 4 bases at J, with 7 bases between the two ends. This clonotype was obtained from a human donor in good health. The V gene is TRBV7-9, the J gene TRBJ1-2, with unresolved D. Material for sequencing was PBMCs. CDR3 loop: CASSLEQFYGYTF. The CDR3 DNA sequence: TGTGCCAGCAGCTTAGAACAGTTCTATGGCTACACCTTC.